A single TCR beta chain is shown here with its context. What it binds is unknown. This specimen comes from a study of radiotherapy plus CTLA-4 blockade in lung cancer. From germline, CDR1 is GTSNPN and CDR2 SVGIG (reference sequence). This CDR3 has 14 residues. Trimming removed 1 base at V and 3 bases at J, with 13 bases between. Notes on the study in general: The best predictor of response was reported to be early blood T cell clone dynamics, with interferon-beta. Clones derived from tumor TCRs expanded in blood after radiotherapy plus ipilimumab.

Measured with immunoSEQ multiplex PCR; TCRdb has only the in-frame clones, and not every one. The data hold around 78,000 clones, with about 79% observed a single time. The receptor was isolated from a human donor with non-small cell lung cancer who had a partial response to radiotherapy plus ipilimumab. Some clones in this sample may be carry-over from other donors' samples. Sample: peripheral blood, taken from a patient treated with radiotherapy plus ipilimumab. The chain combines TRBV30 with TRBJ2-7; maybe TRBD2 (6 bases). The CDR3 DNA reads as TGTGCCTGGAGTGGGGCAGCGGGTCTCTACGAGCAGTACTTC. Its translation is CAWSGAAGLYEQYF.